The rows below give T cell receptor beta chains drawn from one sample of a study of blood T cells in healthy people across ages. TCRdb fed the 5' RACE reads into MiXCR, producing one record per CDR3 protein. The sample has about 800,000 distinct CDR3 sequences, about 25% seen once. This same sample was also taken into another study, of T cells of mothers and their children.

Source material: blood. The receptors originated from a boy aged 5-17 years in good health. Each CDR3 is given with its conserved first and last residue. D genes are given only for firm matches. Clone size, where shown, is once, few, many, or a class for clones that have expanded.

v_gene	d_gene	j_gene	abundance	CDR3nt	CDR3aa
TRBV12-3/TRBV12-4	-	TRBJ2-1	few	TGTGCCAGCAGTTTTAGACAGTTTGATGATGAGCAGTTCTTC	CASSFRQFDDEQFF
TRBV18	-	TRBJ2-5	few	TGTGCCAGCTCACTTCAAAGGACATTCCAAGAGACCCAGTACTTC	CASSLQRTFQETQYF
TRBV12-3/TRBV12-4	TRBD1	TRBJ1-4	few	TGTGCCAGCAGAAGGGACAGGGGTTTGGGCGAAAAACTGTTTTTT	CASRRDRGLGEKLFF
TRBV6-1	TRBD2	TRBJ2-7	-	TGTGCCAGCAGTGAACCGGGGGGGGAATTATACGAGCAGTACTTC	CASSEPGGELYEQYF
TRBV4-3	-	TRBJ2-7	-	TGCGCCAGCAGCCAAGATTTTGCGGAGGGAGCCTACGAGCAGTACTTC	CASSQDFAEGAYEQYF
TRBV7-2	TRBD2	TRBJ2-1	-	TGTGCCAGCAGCCGGAGCCCACTAGCGGGTGACCACAATGAGCAGTTCTTC	CASSRSPLAGDHNEQFF
TRBV9	-	TRBJ1-2	-	TGTGCCAGCAGCGTAGACACGGACAGAGGAGGGTATGGCTACACCTTC	CASSVDTDRGGYGYTF
TRBV6-5	TRBD1	TRBJ1-1	few	TGTGCCAGCAGCCGAGGACAGGGATGGGGGGGCACTGAAGCTTTCTTT	CASSRGQGWGGTEAFF
TRBV7-2	-	TRBJ2-7	-	TGTGCCAGCAGCTGGATTTCTCTAGAGCAGTACTTC	CASSWISLEQYF
TRBV6-2/TRBV6-3	-	TRBJ2-1	-	TGTGCCGGCAGTTACTCGCAGGTGGGGCGGAGACAGTTCTTC	CAGSYSQVGRRQFF
TRBV7-3	-	TRBJ2-7	many	TGTGCCAGCAGCGCAAATCTGGGGGGCGAGCAGTACTTC	CASSANLGGEQYF
TRBV21-1	-	TRBJ2-2	-	TGTGCCAGAGGACAGGGTCCCGGGGAGCTGTTTTTT	CARGQGPGELFF
TRBV20-1	TRBD1	TRBJ1-6	few	TGCAGTGCTAGGGAGGGGGCCAGGGTACAGTCACCCCTCCACTTT	CSAREGARVQSPLHF
TRBV7-9	-	TRBJ2-5	-	TGTGCCAGCAGAATAGCGTCTGGGGCCAATGAGCAGTTGTTC	CASRIASGANEQLF
TRBV6-5	TRBD1	TRBJ1-1	-	TGTGCCAGCAGTCTGGACAGGGGGGCCACTGAAGCTTTCTTT	CASSLDRGATEAFF
TRBV7-8	-	TRBJ2-5	many	TGTGCCAGCAGCTTAGTTGACCTCCAAGAGACCCAGTACTTC	CASSLVDLQETQYF
TRBV4-3	-	TRBJ1-1	few	TGCGCCAGCAGCCAAGATCGATTGGGGGGCCCCACTGAAGCTTTCTTT	CASSQDRLGGPTEAFF
TRBV7-2	-	TRBJ2-4	-	TGTGCCAGCAGCTTATCTCCGGGAAACATTCAGTACTTC	CASSLSPGNIQYF
TRBV7-2	-	TRBJ1-2	few	TGTGCCGGCAGCTTAGTGCTGGGAACCTATGGCTACACCTTC	CAGSLVLGTYGYTF
TRBV4-2	TRBD1	TRBJ2-5	-	TGTGCCAGCAGCCAAGATGAGAGGACAGGGGGGTGGCAAGAGACCCAGTACTTC	CASSQDERTGGWQETQYF
TRBV6-2/TRBV6-3	TRBD1	TRBJ1-2	-	TGTGCCAGCAGCCGGGACAGGGGGCGCATCTATGGCTACACCTTC	CASSRDRGRIYGYTF
TRBV28	TRBD1	TRBJ2-1	few	TGTGCCAGCAGTTTCCGGGGACAGGGGGCCTACAATGAGCAGTTCTTC	CASSFRGQGAYNEQFF
TRBV5-1	-	TRBJ2-3	-	TGCGCCAGCAGCTCGCAGAGGGGGTCGAGAGAGTATTTT	CASSSQRGSREYF
TRBV11-2	-	TRBJ2-5	many	TGTGCCAGCAGCTTCACAGACCAAGAGACCCAGTACTTC	CASSFTDQETQYF
TRBV4-3	TRBD1	TRBJ2-6	-	TGCGCCAGCAGCCAGTGGGACAGGCTAAGCTCTGGGGCCAACGTCCTGACTTTC	CASSQWDRLSSGANVLTF
TRBV7-8	TRBD2	TRBJ2-5	-	TGTGCCAGCAGTCTACCTAGCGGGAGTGTGGGGACCCAGTACTTC	CASSLPSGSVGTQYF
TRBV4-3	-	TRBJ2-1	-	TGCGCCAGCAGCCAGACGGACAGAAACAATGAGCAGTTCTTC	CASSQTDRNNEQFF
TRBV7-2	TRBD1	TRBJ1-6	few	TGTGCCAGCAGCTCTACGACAGGGAATTCACCCCTCCACTTT	CASSSTTGNSPLHF
TRBV20-1	-	TRBJ2-6	few	TGCAGTGCTAGAAGCAGCCCTGGGGCCGACGTCCTGACTTTC	CSARSSPGADVLTF
TRBV20-1	-	TRBJ2-3	-	TGCAGTGCTCCCCCTAGGTTCGACACAGATACGCAGTATTTT	CSAPPRFDTDTQYF
TRBV24-1	-	TRBJ1-4	-	TGTGCCACCAGTGATCCGACATCTCCAACTAATGAAAAACTGTTTTTT	CATSDPTSPTNEKLFF
TRBV2	-	TRBJ2-7	-	TGTGCCAGCAGTGATTGGGGGTCGAGCTACGAGCAGTACTTC	CASSDWGSSYEQYF
TRBV5-5	-	TRBJ1-1	-	TGTGCCAGCAGCTTCTGGGACATGAACACTGAAGCTTTCTTT	CASSFWDMNTEAFF
TRBV6-2/TRBV6-3	TRBD2	TRBJ2-1	-	TGTGCCAGCCGACTAGCGGGAGGGCCCTACAATGAGCAGTTCTTC	CASRLAGGPYNEQFF
TRBV6-5	-	TRBJ2-7	-	TGTGCCAGCAGTTACTCATCGGGGGACGAGCAGTACTTC	CASSYSSGDEQYF
TRBV7-9	-	TRBJ2-1	-	TGTGCCAGCAGCTTAGTTATAGCGCCTGAGCAGTTCTTC	CASSLVIAPEQFF
TRBV2	-	TRBJ2-1	few	TGTGCCAGCAGCCGGACCCCCAATGAGCAGTTCTTC	CASSRTPNEQFF
TRBV27	-	TRBJ2-7	-	TGTGCCAGCAGTACCGAAATGCAGGGAAGCTGCGAGCAGTACTTC	CASSTEMQGSCEQYF
TRBV6-4	TRBD2	TRBJ2-1	-	TGTGCCAGCAGTGCAGCGGGGGGTTCCTACAATGAGCAGTTCTTC	CASSAAGGSYNEQFF
TRBV28	TRBD1	TRBJ1-6	many	TGTGCCAGCAGTTTGAGGGACAGGGTTGTCCCCCTCCACTTT	CASSLRDRVVPLHF
TRBV11-3	-	TRBJ2-1	-	TGTGCCAGCAGCCCCCTCCGGGGGCTGAATGAGCAGTTCTTC	CASSPLRGLNEQFF
TRBV9	TRBD1	TRBJ2-7	-	TGTGCCAGCAGGGGACAGGCCGGCGTGAGTACCGAGCAGTACTTC	CASRGQAGVSTEQYF
TRBV28	TRBD1	TRBJ2-2	few	TGTGCCATCGCACGACAGGGGGCGGGGTCCGGGGAGCTGTTTTTT	CAIARQGAGSGELFF
TRBV27	-	TRBJ2-7	-	TGTGCCAGCGGCTTTCCCGAGCAGTACTTC	CASGFPEQYF
TRBV13	-	TRBJ2-5	-	TGTGCCAGCAGCTATACAGCGCCAGAGACCCAGTACTTC	CASSYTAPETQYF
TRBV18	TRBD2	TRBJ2-1	-	TGTGCCAGCTCACCGACTAGCGGGAGTTATGAGCAGTTCTTC	CASSPTSGSYEQFF
TRBV4-3	-	TRBJ2-7	-	TGCGCCAGCAGCCAAGGGCTCTGGGACGAGCAGTACTTC	CASSQGLWDEQYF
TRBV29-1	TRBD1	TRBJ2-3	few	TGCAGCGTTGATCGGACAGGGGGCACAGATACGCAGTATTTT	CSVDRTGGTDTQYF
TRBV5-6	TRBD1	TRBJ1-2	few	TGTGCCAGCAGCCTTGACGGACAGGACTATGGCTACACCTTC	CASSLDGQDYGYTF
TRBV28	TRBD2	TRBJ2-1	few	TGTGCCAGCAGTTCCTTGACTAGCGGGAGGCCAAATAACGAGCAGTTCTTC	CASSSLTSGRPNNEQFF
TRBV6-5	-	TRBJ2-3	few	TGTGCCAGCAGTTACGGATCACAAGATACGCAGTATTTT	CASSYGSQDTQYF